Sequencing of this T cell receptor (beta chain) was carried out in a study of human T cells and chemical hapten exposure. Study overall: Across samples, TCR yields varied, mostly owing to small differences in pooled library volumes.

Points from the study as a whole: No shift was seen in TCRs above 1 in 1000 frequency with DPC sensitization. Patch test score tracked positively with PT1 expanded TCR counts.

Time point of the sample: patch test 2, 6 weeks after DPC sensitization. The treatment here: therapeutic diphenylcyclopropenone sensitization with weekly scalp DPC. MiXCR was run by TCRdb on the RACE reads, yielding one entry per CDR3 protein. The table includes some 45,000 distinct CDR3 sequences, about 8.9% detected once. This clonotype came up many times. Its antigen remains unknown. The length of the CDR3 is 13 residues. Losses at the gene ends were 5 bases for V and 3 bases for J; bases not matched to a gene: 0. Germline CDR1 and CDR2: SNHLY and FYNNEI. V gene TRBV2 combines with J gene TRBJ1-4; TRBD1 matches 7 bases. The sequence derives from a woman aged 40-49 years with alopecia areata. Some clones in this sample may be carry-over from other donors' samples. The sequenced sample was whole blood, obtained in connection with sensitization to the hapten diphenylcyclopropenone (DPC). The CDR3 region is CASSQGANEKLFF. The CDR3 DNA reads as TGTGCCAGCAGTCAGGGGGCTAATGAAAAACTGTTTTTT.